The rows below give T cell receptor beta chains drawn from one sample of a study of cytomegalovirus exposure and HLA in healthy donors. Data came from immunoSEQ multiplex PCR; TCRdb stores just in-frame clones and leaves some out. The sample has about 200,000 clones, more than 75% seen once. What was sequenced was PBMCs. These receptor sequences come from a woman aged 45 to 65 in good health and CMV-seropositive. Each CDR3 is given with its conserved first and last residue. Fields, in order: CDR3 DNA, CDR3 protein, J gene, clone size, V gene, D gene. D genes are given only for firm matches. Rows give clone size only sometimes, using once, few, many, or a class for an expanded clone.

TGTGCCAGCAGCTCCCCGGGGGGACGAGGAGGGAATTCACCCCTCCACTTT CASSSPGGRGGNSPLHF TRBJ1-6 NA TRBV21-1 NA
TGTGCCAGCAGTTTTGGGTCAGGGGATGGCTACACCTTC CASSFGSGDGYTF TRBJ1-2 NA TRBV28 NA
TGCGCCAGCAGGATACTTACTAGCGGGGGTGCAGATACGCAGTATTTT CASRILTSGGADTQYF TRBJ2-3 NA TRBV5-1 TRBD2
TGTGCCAGCAGCTTAGCCAACAATGAGCAGTTCTTC CASSLANNEQFF TRBJ2-1 NA TRBV11-3 NA
TGTGCCAGTAGTCACAGGGCGAACACTGAAGCTTTCTTT CASSHRANTEAFF TRBJ1-1 NA TRBV19 NA
TGTGCCAGCAGCGGGGAGACAGGACCTGGAGCCAAAAACATTCAGTACTTC CASSGETGPGAKNIQYF TRBJ2-4 NA TRBV5-4 NA
TGTGCCAGCACCATTCGGGCAGGGGATAATGAAAAACTGTTTTTT CASTIRAGDNEKLFF TRBJ1-4 NA TRBV5-5 NA
TGTGCCGTAGGCCAGGGCCATGTGCAGTATTTT CAVGQGHVQYF TRBJ2-3 NA TRBV19 NA
TGTGCCAGCAGCCGGGACAGGGCCACCGATACGCAGTATTTT CASSRDRATDTQYF TRBJ2-3 NA TRBV6-1 TRBD1
TGCGCCAGCAGCCAGACTAGCGGGGGGGCCTACGAGCAGTACTTC CASSQTSGGAYEQYF TRBJ2-7 NA TRBV4-3 TRBD2
TGCGCCAGCTCCGGACAGGGGCAAGGAGAGACCCAGTACTTC CASSGQGQGETQYF TRBJ2-5 NA TRBV10-2 TRBD1
TGCGCCAGCAGCTCGAGGACAGAATCCTACAATGAGCAGTTCTTC CASSSRTESYNEQFF TRBJ2-1 NA TRBV5-1 NA
TGTGCCAGCAGCTTATACGGGGGTAACTACGAGCAGTACTTC CASSLYGGNYEQYF TRBJ2-7 NA TRBV5-4 NA
TGTGCCAGCAGCTTAGACAGGGGGAGGTCTGGAAACACCATATATTTT CASSLDRGRSGNTIYF TRBJ1-3 NA TRBV7-6 TRBD1
TGTGCCAGCAGCCGAGAGCCGGGATGGGGCAATGAGCAGTTCTTC CASSREPGWGNEQFF TRBJ2-1 NA TRBV7-8 NA
TGTGCCAGCAGTTCCCCCCGGGATTCCTCCTACAATGAGCAGTTCTTC CASSSPRDSSYNEQFF TRBJ2-1 NA TRBV28 NA
TGCGCCAGCAGCTCGGGACTAGCGGTTAGCACAGATACGCAGTATTTT CASSSGLAVSTDTQYF TRBJ2-3 NA TRBV5-1 TRBD2
TGTGCCAGCTCACTAATAGAGAGGGACGAGCAGTACTTC CASSLIERDEQYF TRBJ2-7 few TRBV18 NA
TGCGCCAGCAGCAAGCGAGTAATCGGAAACTCTGGGGCCAACGTCCTGACTTTC CASSKRVIGNSGANVLTF TRBJ2-6 once TRBV5-1 NA
TGCGCCAGCAGCCACCATTTTGGGACAGACGCCGGCGGCTACACCTTC CASSHHFGTDAGGYTF TRBJ1-2 NA TRBV4-3 TRBD1
TGTGCCAGTAGTGTGACGCTGAGGGACTACGAGCAGTACTTC CASSVTLRDYEQYF TRBJ2-7 NA TRBV19 NA
TGTGCCAGCAGCCCCAGGGACAGCTCCTACAATGAGCAGTTCTTC CASSPRDSSYNEQFF TRBJ2-1 NA TRBV7-3 TRBD1
TGCGCCAGCAGCTTGGCCGGACCTCGGGGGGATGAGCAGTTCTTC CASSLAGPRGDEQFF TRBJ2-1 NA TRBV5-1 TRBD2
TGTGCCAGCAGTTTATCTGGTGGGGCGACCAAAAACAGTCAGTACTTC CASSLSGGATKNSQYF TRBJ2-4 NA TRBV27 NA
TGTGCCAGCAGCTCGGCCGGGACTAGCTACGAGCAGTACTTC CASSSAGTSYEQYF TRBJ2-7 NA TRBV11-2 TRBD2
TGTGCCAGCAGCCCGGGACAGGGGTCCTACGAGCAGTACTTC CASSPGQGSYEQYF TRBJ2-7 few TRBV11-3 TRBD1
TGTGCCAGCAGCCTCAGCCCTAGTATGGACACTGAAGCTTTCTTT CASSLSPSMDTEAFF TRBJ1-1 NA TRBV7-6 NA
TGTGCCAGCAGCCGGGGGGGGAGCTCCTACGAGCAGTACTTC CASSRGGSSYEQYF TRBJ2-7 NA TRBV9 TRBD2
TGTGCCAGCAGTATTGGGGGCGCGCACAATGAGCAGTTCTTC CASSIGGAHNEQFF TRBJ2-1 NA TRBV11-2 NA
TGTGCCAGCAGTAATCGACTAGCCAATTCCTACGAGCAGTACTTC CASSNRLANSYEQYF TRBJ2-7 once TRBV6-6 TRBD2
TGTGCCAGCAGCTTGTATCGACAGGGCCAAGAGACCCAGTACTTC CASSLYRQGQETQYF TRBJ2-5 NA TRBV5-6 TRBD1
TGTGCCAGCGAACGGGTGGGAACGGGGAACTATGGCTACACCTTC CASERVGTGNYGYTF TRBJ1-2 NA TRBV28 NA
TGTGCCAGCAGCTTTGGACAGGAATCACGGGAAAAACTGTTTTTT CASSFGQESREKLFF TRBJ1-4 few TRBV7-9 TRBD1
TGTGCCAGCAGATCTAGCAGCGATGAGCAGTTCTTC CASRSSSDEQFF TRBJ2-1 once TRBV28 NA
TGTGCCAGCAGTTCCCGGCGTGTGTCAGGTACGCAGTATTTT CASSSRRVSGTQYF TRBJ2-3 once TRBV6-5 NA
TGTGCCAGCAGTTTATTAGGCCCCCGGTCGAGACAAGCCTACGAGCAGTACTTC CASSLLGPRSRQAYEQYF TRBJ2-7 NA TRBV28 NA
TGTGCCAGCAGCTATGACGGACAGGCGGGAAACACTGAAGCTTTCTTT CASSYDGQAGNTEAFF TRBJ1-1 NA TRBV7-9 TRBD1
TGTGCCAGCAGTCCATATAACGGACAGGGAAGAAATGAAAAACTGTTTTTT CASSPYNGQGRNEKLFF TRBJ1-4 NA TRBV27 TRBD1
TGTGCCAGCAGTTCAGCCCAACAGGGGGTAACTGTCACTGAAGCTTTCTTT CASSSAQQGVTVTEAFF TRBJ1-1 NA TRBV28 TRBD1
TGTGCTAGTGCCTCCGGGGAAGGGAAGCAGTACTTC CASASGEGKQYF TRBJ2-7 NA TRBV12-5 NA
TGTGCCAGCAGGACCGGGACAGGGCTCCACGAGCAGTACTTC CASRTGTGLHEQYF TRBJ2-7 NA TRBV6-5 TRBD1
TGTGCCAGCAGCAAAGCGGGTCGTCTAAGACAGGGGGAGTGGCAGCCCCAGCATTTT CASSKAGRLRQGEWQPQHF TRBJ1-5 NA TRBV21-1 NA
TGTGCCAGCAGCGACAGTTGGTACACCATATATTTT CASSDSWYTIYF TRBJ1-3 NA TRBV6-5 NA
TGTGCCAGCAGTCCGACAGGGACTGAAGCTTTCTTT CASSPTGTEAFF TRBJ1-1 NA TRBV27 TRBD1
TGTGCCAGCAGTGAAAGGACAGGGTCCTACTATATCGGTTCACCCCTCCACTTT CASSERTGSYYIGSPLHF TRBJ1-6 NA TRBV6-1 TRBD1